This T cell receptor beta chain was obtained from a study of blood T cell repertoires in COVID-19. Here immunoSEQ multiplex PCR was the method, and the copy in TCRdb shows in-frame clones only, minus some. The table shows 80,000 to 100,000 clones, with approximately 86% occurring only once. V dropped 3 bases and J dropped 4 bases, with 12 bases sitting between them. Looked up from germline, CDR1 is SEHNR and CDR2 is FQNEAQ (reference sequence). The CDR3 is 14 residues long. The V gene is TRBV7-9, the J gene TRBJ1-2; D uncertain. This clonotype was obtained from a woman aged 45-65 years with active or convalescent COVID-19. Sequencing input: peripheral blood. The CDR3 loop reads CASSFAKEGYGYTF. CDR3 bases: TGTGCCAGCAGCTTTGCAAAGGAGGGCTATGGCTACACCTTC.